This T cell receptor (beta chain) was captured in a study of blood T cell repertoires in COVID-19. Under the authors' procedure: Amplified reference gene primers provided the basis for estimating nucleated cell counts. Clones were read by immunoSEQ multiplex PCR, and TCRdb kept only the in-frame ones, dropping some. V and J calls and clone size are as listed in that table; D and trimming were resolved from the DNA. The sample includes about 230,000 clones, 83% of them seen just once. The specimen was peripheral blood. This clonotype was obtained from a woman in her forties or fifties with acute or convalescent COVID-19.

The DNA of the CDR3 is TGTGCCACCAGTGACACCGGGACAGCGGACAATGAGCAGTTCTTC. Protein: CATSDTGTADNEQFF. This rearrangement joins TRBV24-1 to TRBJ2-1; 7 nucleotides match TRBD1. This CDR3 is 15 amino acids long. Germline assignment: CDR1 KGHDR and CDR2 SFDVKD. Losses at the gene ends were 4 bases for V and 5 bases for J; bases not matched to a gene: 7.